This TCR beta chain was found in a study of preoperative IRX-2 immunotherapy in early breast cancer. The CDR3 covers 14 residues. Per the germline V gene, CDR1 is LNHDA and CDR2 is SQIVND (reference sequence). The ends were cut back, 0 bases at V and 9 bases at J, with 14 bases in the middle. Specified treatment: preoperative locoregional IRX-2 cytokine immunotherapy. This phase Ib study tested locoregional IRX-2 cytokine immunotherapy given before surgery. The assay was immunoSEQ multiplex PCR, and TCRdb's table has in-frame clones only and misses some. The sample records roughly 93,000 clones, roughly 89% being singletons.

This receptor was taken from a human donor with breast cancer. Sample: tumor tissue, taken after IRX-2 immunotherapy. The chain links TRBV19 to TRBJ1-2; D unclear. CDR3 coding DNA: TGTGCCAGTAGTATAGATGGGCCGACTGTGAGCTACACCTTC. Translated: CASSIDGPTVSYTF.